A selection of T cell receptor beta chains follows, all from one sample in a study of cytomegalovirus exposure and HLA in healthy donors. Sequencing was performed with immunoSEQ multiplex PCR; in TCRdb, only in-frame clones are kept and a portion is missing. Altogether around 230,000 clones are present, more than 70% being singletons, with the ten largest covering approximately 0.49%. The specimen was PBMCs. The source of these receptors is a boy younger than 18 in good health and CMV-seronegative. Both conserved end residues are part of each CDR3. A D gene is named only where the DNA matches it firmly. Clone size is not always given. Where it is, it says once, few, many or a class for expanded clones.

d_gene: .
j_gene: TRBJ2-6
abundance: .
v_gene: TRBV7-2
CDR3nt: TGTGCCAGCAGCTATAACGGAGGGTCCGGGGCCAACGTCCTGACTTTC
CDR3aa: CASSYNGGSGANVLTF

d_gene: .
j_gene: TRBJ2-7
abundance: .
v_gene: TRBV2
CDR3nt: TGTGCCAGCAAGCGGGCGGCCTACGAGCAGTACTTC
CDR3aa: CASKRAAYEQYF

d_gene: .
j_gene: TRBJ1-3
abundance: .
v_gene: TRBV6-1
CDR3nt: TGTGCCAGCAGTGCGAGAAGTACGATCTCTGGAAACACCATATATTTT
CDR3aa: CASSARSTISGNTIYF

d_gene: TRBD1
j_gene: TRBJ2-3
abundance: .
v_gene: TRBV5-1
CDR3nt: TGCGCCAGCAGCTTGGAGGGACAGGGCAGCACAGATACGCAGTATTTT
CDR3aa: CASSLEGQGSTDTQYF

d_gene: .
j_gene: TRBJ1-1
abundance: .
v_gene: TRBV6-6
CDR3nt: TGTGCCAGCAGTTATGGGCAGAACACTGAAGCTTTCTTT
CDR3aa: CASSYGQNTEAFF

d_gene: .
j_gene: TRBJ2-2
abundance: once
v_gene: TRBV9
CDR3nt: TGTGCCAGCAGCCCGAGACAGGATATCGGGGAGCTGTTTTTT
CDR3aa: CASSPRQDIGELFF

d_gene: TRBD1
j_gene: TRBJ2-7
abundance: .
v_gene: TRBV19
CDR3nt: TGTGCCAGTAGTTCGACAGGGGGAGTCAGGAGTGAGCAGTACTTC
CDR3aa: CASSSTGGVRSEQYF

d_gene: .
j_gene: TRBJ1-2
abundance: .
v_gene: TRBV11-3
CDR3nt: TGTGCCAGCAGCTTACCGGGGGTCAAGGGGCTTTATGGCTACACCTTC
CDR3aa: CASSLPGVKGLYGYTF

d_gene: .
j_gene: TRBJ1-1
abundance: once
v_gene: TRBV5-1
CDR3nt: TGCGCCAGCAGCCCTTTAGACTTGAACACTGAAGCTTTCTTT
CDR3aa: CASSPLDLNTEAFF

d_gene: TRBD1
j_gene: TRBJ1-1
abundance: .
v_gene: TRBV6-5
CDR3nt: TGTGCCAGCAGTTACACTTTGGACAGGGGGAACACTGAAGCTTTCTTT
CDR3aa: CASSYTLDRGNTEAFF

d_gene: TRBD1
j_gene: TRBJ2-7
abundance: .
v_gene: TRBV2
CDR3nt: TGTGCCAGCGTTAGGGACAGGGTCTCTCACGAGCAGTACTTC
CDR3aa: CASVRDRVSHEQYF

d_gene: TRBD1
j_gene: TRBJ1-1
abundance: .
v_gene: TRBV7-6
CDR3nt: TGTGCCAGCAGCTTGGGACAGGGAACTATGAACACTGAAGCTTTCTTT
CDR3aa: CASSLGQGTMNTEAFF

d_gene: TRBD2
j_gene: TRBJ2-5
abundance: .
v_gene: TRBV2
CDR3nt: TGTGCCAGCAGACGACAAGCGGGGCTCGGGGAGACCCAGTACTTC
CDR3aa: CASRRQAGLGETQYF

d_gene: TRBD1
j_gene: TRBJ2-4
abundance: .
v_gene: TRBV11-3
CDR3nt: TGTGCCAGTCGGGACAGTGAAAACATTCAGTACTTC
CDR3aa: CASRDSENIQYF

d_gene: TRBD2
j_gene: TRBJ2-7
abundance: .
v_gene: TRBV4-1
CDR3nt: TGCGCCAGCAGCCAACTAGCGGGGGGATTCTACGAGCAGTACTTC
CDR3aa: CASSQLAGGFYEQYF

d_gene: TRBD2
j_gene: TRBJ2-1
abundance: .
v_gene: TRBV10-2
CDR3nt: TGCGCCAGCAGATCGGGGGGTGAGGAGCAGTTCTTC
CDR3aa: CASRSGGEEQFF

d_gene: TRBD2
j_gene: TRBJ2-7
abundance: .
v_gene: TRBV4-1
CDR3nt: TGCGCCAGCAGCACCTCCCGGGGGGTCCACGAGCAGTACTTC
CDR3aa: CASSTSRGVHEQYF

d_gene: .
j_gene: TRBJ1-5
abundance: .
v_gene: TRBV2
CDR3nt: TGTGCCAGCAGTGACAGGCTCCAGCCCCAGCATTTT
CDR3aa: CASSDRLQPQHF

d_gene: TRBD1
j_gene: TRBJ2-5
abundance: .
v_gene: TRBV11-3
CDR3nt: TGTGCCAGCAGCCTCGGACAGGGCCAAATGGAGACCCAGTACTTC
CDR3aa: CASSLGQGQMETQYF

d_gene: TRBD2
j_gene: TRBJ2-7
abundance: .
v_gene: TRBV10-2
CDR3nt: TGCGCCAGCAGTGGTTTTGGGACTAGCGGGAGCTTCCCCTACGAGCAGTACTTC
CDR3aa: CASSGFGTSGSFPYEQYF

d_gene: TRBD1
j_gene: TRBJ2-7
abundance: .
v_gene: TRBV6-4
CDR3nt: TGTGCCAGCAGTGACTCGACAGGGGGTGTCGGCGAGCAGTACTTC
CDR3aa: CASSDSTGGVGEQYF

d_gene: .
j_gene: TRBJ1-6
abundance: .
v_gene: TRBV5-6
CDR3nt: TGTGCCAGCAGCTTGCGGGGGAAAAGCAATTCACCCCTCCACTTT
CDR3aa: CASSLRGKSNSPLHF

d_gene: TRBD2
j_gene: TRBJ2-1
abundance: .
v_gene: TRBV10-2
CDR3nt: TGCGCCAGCTGGGAGCGGGAAGGGAACAATGAGCAGTTCTTC
CDR3aa: CASWEREGNNEQFF

d_gene: TRBD1
j_gene: TRBJ2-2
abundance: .
v_gene: TRBV10-1
CDR3nt: TGCGCCAGCAGTCGGGACAGCTACACCGGGGAGCTGTTTTTT
CDR3aa: CASSRDSYTGELFF

d_gene: .
j_gene: TRBJ1-2
abundance: .
v_gene: TRBV10-3
CDR3nt: TGTGCCATCCAAGCAGAGGTGGCCACCTATGGCTACACCTTC
CDR3aa: CAIQAEVATYGYTF

d_gene: TRBD2
j_gene: TRBJ2-7
abundance: .
v_gene: TRBV6-5
CDR3nt: TGTGCCAGCAGCCGACTAGCGGGAGGGTACGAGCAGTACTTC
CDR3aa: CASSRLAGGYEQYF

d_gene: TRBD1
j_gene: TRBJ2-6
abundance: .
v_gene: TRBV4-1
CDR3nt: TGCGCCAGCAGCCAAGATAGGAGACAGGGGGGTTCTGGGGCCAACGTCCTGACTTTC
CDR3aa: CASSQDRRQGGSGANVLTF

d_gene: .
j_gene: TRBJ1-5
abundance: .
v_gene: TRBV6-6
CDR3nt: TGTGCCAGCAGTTACGCAGGGGCCTCACAGCCCCAGCATTTT
CDR3aa: CASSYAGASQPQHF

d_gene: .
j_gene: TRBJ1-5
abundance: .
v_gene: TRBV11-2
CDR3nt: TGTGCCAGCAGCTTAGTTTCCAGGGTAGGCAATCAGCCCCAGCATTTT
CDR3aa: CASSLVSRVGNQPQHF

d_gene: .
j_gene: TRBJ2-2
abundance: .
v_gene: TRBV7-8
CDR3nt: TGTGCCAGCAGCTTACGACTAGTTGGGACCGGGGAGCTGTTTTTT
CDR3aa: CASSLRLVGTGELFF

d_gene: .
j_gene: TRBJ2-5
abundance: .
v_gene: TRBV11-3
CDR3nt: TGTGCCAGCAGCCGGGGCGGGGCAGGGGAGACCCAGTACTTC
CDR3aa: CASSRGGAGETQYF

d_gene: TRBD1
j_gene: TRBJ1-1
abundance: .
v_gene: TRBV30
CDR3nt: TGTGCCTGGAGCGGGACAGGGGGTTCAGCTTTCTTT
CDR3aa: CAWSGTGGSAFF

d_gene: TRBD2
j_gene: TRBJ2-1
abundance: once
v_gene: TRBV7-9
CDR3nt: TGTGCCAGCAGCCCGACTAGCGGAGCCTACTACAATGAGCAGTTCTTC
CDR3aa: CASSPTSGAYYNEQFF

d_gene: .
j_gene: TRBJ1-5
abundance: .
v_gene: TRBV7-2
CDR3nt: TGTGCCAGCAGCGGCCGGAGACGGACATCATGGGGCAATCAGCCCCAGCATTTT
CDR3aa: CASSGRRRTSWGNQPQHF

d_gene: TRBD1
j_gene: TRBJ1-5
abundance: .
v_gene: TRBV19
CDR3nt: TGTGCCAGAAAACAGGGGGAGCCCCAGCATTTT
CDR3aa: CARKQGEPQHF

d_gene: .
j_gene: TRBJ1-1
abundance: .
v_gene: TRBV7-7
CDR3nt: TGTGCCAGCAGCTTGGGACAGAACACTGAAGCTTTCTTT
CDR3aa: CASSLGQNTEAFF

d_gene: TRBD1
j_gene: TRBJ2-5
abundance: .
v_gene: TRBV6-1
CDR3nt: TGTGCCAGCAGCGCTAACAGGGGTAAGTCAGAGACCCAGTACTTC
CDR3aa: CASSANRGKSETQYF

d_gene: .
j_gene: TRBJ2-1
abundance: .
v_gene: TRBV6-5
CDR3nt: TGTGCCAGCAGTTACTTCCAAGAGGGTGAGCAGTTCTTC
CDR3aa: CASSYFQEGEQFF

d_gene: .
j_gene: TRBJ2-7
abundance: .
v_gene: TRBV15
CDR3nt: TGTGCCACCAGCAGAGAGTTAGCATCAGTTTACGAGCAGTACTTC
CDR3aa: CATSRELASVYEQYF

d_gene: TRBD1
j_gene: TRBJ2-3
abundance: .
v_gene: TRBV19
CDR3nt: TGTGCCAGTAGTATTCGGGACAGGGACCCCCTTACGCAGTATTTT
CDR3aa: CASSIRDRDPLTQYF

d_gene: TRBD2
j_gene: TRBJ2-7
abundance: .
v_gene: TRBV7-2
CDR3nt: TGTGCCAGCAGCTTAGGGGTGCCGGGAGGGCCCAGCGAGCAGTACTTC
CDR3aa: CASSLGVPGGPSEQYF

d_gene: .
j_gene: TRBJ1-1
abundance: .
v_gene: TRBV5-4
CDR3nt: TGTGCCAGCAGCTACAAGAACACTGAAGCTTTCTTT
CDR3aa: CASSYKNTEAFF

d_gene: .
j_gene: TRBJ2-5
abundance: .
v_gene: TRBV18
CDR3nt: TGTGCCAGCTCACCACTAAGGGGGCAAGAGACCCAGTACTTC
CDR3aa: CASSPLRGQETQYF

d_gene: TRBD1
j_gene: TRBJ1-1
abundance: .
v_gene: TRBV27
CDR3nt: TGTGCCAGCAGTTTATTGGACAGGGGGCATGTTGAAGCTTTCTTT
CDR3aa: CASSLLDRGHVEAFF

d_gene: .
j_gene: TRBJ1-1
abundance: .
v_gene: TRBV7-6
CDR3nt: TGTGCCAGCAGCTTAGGGGGTGAGGGTGAAGCTTTCTTT
CDR3aa: CASSLGGEGEAFF

d_gene: TRBD2
j_gene: TRBJ2-7
abundance: few
v_gene: TRBV4-1
CDR3nt: TGCGCCAGCAGCCTCGGGACTAGCGGGAGTTACGAGCAGTACTTC
CDR3aa: CASSLGTSGSYEQYF

d_gene: .
j_gene: TRBJ1-1
abundance: .
v_gene: TRBV30
CDR3nt: TGTGCCTGGAGTGTAGACGGGGTCCCTCCCTTGAACACTGAAGCTTTCTTT
CDR3aa: CAWSVDGVPPLNTEAFF